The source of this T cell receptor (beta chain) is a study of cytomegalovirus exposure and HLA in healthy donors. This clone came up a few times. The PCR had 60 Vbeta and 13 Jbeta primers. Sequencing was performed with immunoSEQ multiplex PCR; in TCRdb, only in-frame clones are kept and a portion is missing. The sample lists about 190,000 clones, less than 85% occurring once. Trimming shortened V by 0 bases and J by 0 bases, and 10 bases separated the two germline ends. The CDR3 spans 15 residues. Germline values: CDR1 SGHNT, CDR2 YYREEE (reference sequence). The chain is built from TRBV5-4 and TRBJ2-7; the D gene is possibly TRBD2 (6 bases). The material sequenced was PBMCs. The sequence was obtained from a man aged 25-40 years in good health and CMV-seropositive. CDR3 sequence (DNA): TGTGCCAGCAGCTTGGGGTCTAGCGACTCCTACGAGCAGTACTTC. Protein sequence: CASSLGSSDSYEQYF.